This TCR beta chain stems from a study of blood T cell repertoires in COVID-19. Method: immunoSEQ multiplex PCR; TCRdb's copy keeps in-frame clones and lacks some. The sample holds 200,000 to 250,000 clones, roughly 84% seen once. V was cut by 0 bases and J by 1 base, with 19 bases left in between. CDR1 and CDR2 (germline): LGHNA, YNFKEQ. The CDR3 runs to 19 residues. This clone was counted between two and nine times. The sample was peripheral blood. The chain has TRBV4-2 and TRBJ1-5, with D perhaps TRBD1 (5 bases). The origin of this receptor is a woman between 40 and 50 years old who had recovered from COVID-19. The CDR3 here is CASSQDPIGGGNSNQPQHF. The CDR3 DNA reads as TGTGCCAGCAGCCAAGATCCCATCGGGGGAGGGAACAGCAATCAGCCCCAGCATTTT.